This T cell receptor beta chain was captured by sequencing in a study of PD-L1 blockade in urothelial cancer. Study in general: Blood was subjected to analysis at 3 weeks (second dose) and 6 weeks following treatment start. Blood samples contained a median about 150,000 T cells.

Described time point: pretreatment peripheral blood. Method: immunoSEQ multiplex PCR; TCRdb's copy keeps in-frame clones and lacks some. The sample has 50,000 to 70,000 clones; roughly 77% are singletons. This clone was observed a handful of times. The J segment lost 9 bases and the V segment lost 1 base, leaving 8 bases of the junction unmatched. The CDR3 totals 16 residues. CDR1 and CDR2 from the germline V gene are MRHNA and SNTAGT. V gene TRBV6-4 combines with J gene TRBJ2-1; 11 nucleotides match TRBD2. The sequence was obtained from a man aged 65 to 85 with urothelial cancer. The sample in question was PBMCs, obtained around atezolizumab (anti-PD-L1) treatment. CDR3 amino acids: CASSDFSGRARGEQFF. The CDR3 DNA is TGTGCCAGCAGTGACTTTAGCGGGAGGGCCCGTGGTGAGCAGTTCTTC.